One sample yielded the 18 T cell receptor beta chains listed below, sequenced in a study of T cells after posttransplantation cyclophosphamide. A marrow graft followed busulfan-fludarabine conditioning, with cyclophosphamide on days +3 and +4. Profiling relied on immunoSEQ multiplex PCR, and the TCRdb table lists in-frame clones only, not all of them. The sample is made up of about 2,300 clones, none counted only once. The source was PBMCs, collected after an allogeneic stem cell transplant with post-transplant cyclophosphamide. The receptor set was obtained from a female patient over 55 who received an allogeneic stem cell transplant from an unrelated donor, was CMV-positive, and had acute GVHD only. Some T cells may be the graft donor's.

This clone has a count of ten or more. The V and J genes are TRBV4-3 and TRBJ1-4, with D tentatively TRBD1 (5 bases). Germline V lookup: CDR1 LGHNA, CDR2 YSLEER. V gave up 4 bases and J gave up 4 bases, with 16 bases separating them. The CDR3 loop spans 16 amino acids. This CDR3 is CASSRGDGSNNEKLFF. The CDR3, as DNA: TGCGCCAGCAGCCGAGGGGATGGTTCAAATAATGAAAAACTGTTTTTT.

This clone was recorded many times. V gene TRBV30 combines with J gene TRBJ1-2; D gene uncertain. The V gene lost 0 bases and the J gene lost 4 bases, with 9 bases spanning the gap. The CDR3 consists of 13 residues. CDR1 GTSNPN and CDR2 SVGIG come from the germline V gene (reference sequence). This CDR3 is CAWSVSQSYGYTF. CDR3 sequence (DNA): TGTGCCTGGAGTGTAAGTCAGAGCTATGGCTACACCTTC. Supplemented by reference TRBV30 and TRBJ1-2, the full variable domain reads SQTIHQWPATLVQPVGSPLSLECTVEGTSNPNLYWYRQAAGRGLQLLFYSVGIGQISSEVPQNLSASRPQDRQFILSSKKLLLSDSGFYLCAWSVSQSYGYTFGSGTRLTVV.

This clone was found many times. This chain uses TRBV4-3 with TRBJ2-1; the match to TRBD1 covers 7 bases. The junction had 8 bases not matched to a gene; V was cut back by 0 bases and J by 6 bases. This CDR3 has 16 amino acids. In germline, CDR1 is LGHNA, CDR2 YSLEER. The CDR3 here is CASSQDETGFFNEQFF. The CDR3 DNA reads as TGCGCCAGCAGCCAAGACGAGACAGGGTTCTTCAATGAGCAGTTCTTC.

This clone is termed medium-sized (0.01 to 0.1%). This chain joins TRBV7-2 and TRBJ1-1, with 8 nucleotides matching TRBD1. V was clipped by 2 bases and J by 5 bases; unmatched bases: 4. The CDR3 spans 14 residues. From germline, CDR1 is SGHTA and CDR2 FQGNSA. In nucleotides, the CDR3 is TGTGCCAGCAGCTTATACAGGGGGGAGACTGAAGCTTTCTTT. Translating it yields CASSLYRGETEAFF. The whole variable domain, filled in from reference TRBV7-2 and TRBJ1-1, reads GAGVSQSPSNKVTEKGKDVELRCDPISGHTALYWYRQSLGQGLEFLIYFQGNSAPDKSGLPSDRFSAERTGGSVSTLTIQRTQQEDSAVYLCASSLYRGETEAFFGQGTRLTVV.

This clone is categorized as medium-sized. This chain links TRBV5-4 with TRBJ1-3; 7 bases align to TRBD1. Germline V CDR1 and CDR2: SGHNT, YYREEE (reference sequence). The CDR3 consists of 15 residues. Trimming at V came to 4 bases and at J to 4 bases, leaving 8 bases not matched to a gene. CDR3 in amino acids: CASSEVGQMGNTIYF. The CDR3 region has the DNA TGTGCCAGCAGCGAAGTGGGACAGATGGGAAACACCATATATTTT.

This clone was found many times. The V gene is TRBV28, the J gene TRBJ1-2; a possible D gene is TRBD1 (6 bases). Germline values: CDR1 MDHEN, CDR2 SYDVKM. This CDR3 contains 13 residues. V was trimmed by 5 bases and J by 5 bases, leaving 12 bases between them. The CDR3 region is CASSVDRTYGYTF. For the CDR3, the DNA is TGTGCCAGCAGTGTCGACAGGACTTATGGCTACACCTTC.

This clone was recorded at least ten times. This chain joins TRBV27 and TRBJ2-7, with 9 bases matching TRBD1. CDR3 length: 14 residues. The V segment lost 3 bases and the J segment 3 bases; nucleotides outside the gene matches: 3. CDR1 MNHEY and CDR2 SMNVEV come from the germline V gene (reference sequence). The CDR3: CASSLATGGYEQYF. The DNA for the CDR3 is TGTGCCAGCAGTTTGGCGACAGGGGGCTACGAGCAGTACTTC.

By sample share, this clone is medium-sized. This CDR3 is CASSQTAENTIYF. Written as DNA, the CDR3 is TGTGCCAGCTCACAAACAGCAGAAAACACCATATATTTT. The chain recombines TRBV18 with TRBJ1-3; no clear D. The CDR3 is made up of 13 amino acids. Germline V CDR1 and CDR2: KGHSH, LQKENI. With 4 bases removed from V and 6 bases from J, the gap between germline ends came to 10 bases. The full variable domain, with the rest looked up from reference TRBV18 and TRBJ1-3, is NAGVMQNPRHLVRRRGQEARLRCSPMKGHSHVYWYRQLPEEGLKFMVYLQKENIIDESGMPKERFSAEFPKEGPSILRIQQVVRGDSAAYFCASSQTAENTIYFGEGSWLTVV.

The chain uses TRBV18 and TRBJ2-2; D unclear. Per germline, CDR1 KGHSH and CDR2 LQKENI. The CDR3 loop spans 14 amino acids. With 4 bases removed from V and 0 bases from J, the gap between germline ends came to 6 bases. The CDR3 DNA reads TGTGCCAGCTCACTCGGGTCGAACACCGGGGAGCTGTTTTTT. Translation gives CASSLGSNTGELFF.

This clone was observed at least ten times. The V call is TRBV28, the J call TRBJ2-2, with 11 nucleotides matching TRBD2. This CDR3 has 21 amino acids. Germline V gene lookup returns CDR1 MDHEN and CDR2 SYDVKM. After removal of 4 bases from V and 0 bases from J, the junction contained 16 bases not matched to a gene. In nucleotides, the CDR3 is TGTGCCAGCAGTTCCCGACTAGCGGGACGGAACAAAGGATCGAACACCGGGGAGCTGTTTTTT. Translation gives CASSSRLAGRNKGSNTGELFF. The whole variable domain, remainder taken from reference TRBV28 and TRBJ2-2, is DVKVTQSSRYLVKRTGEKVFLECVQDMDHENMFWYRQDPGLGLRLIYFSYDVKMKEKGDIPEGYSVSREKKERFSLILESASTNQTSMYLCASSSRLAGRNKGSNTGELFFGEGSRLTVL.

This clone was seen many times. The J gene is TRBJ1-2, the V gene TRBV5-6; possible D gene TRBD1, 5 bases. Germline CDR1 reads SGHDT; CDR2 reads YYEEEE. V lost 5 bases to trimming and J lost 2 bases, with 10 bases between them. The CDR3 loop spans 13 amino acids. CDR3 in DNA: TGTGCCAGCAGTTACAGGAAAAACTATGGCTACACCTTC. Its translation: CASSYRKNYGYTF.

Ten or more counts support this clone. J is TRBJ2-1 and V is TRBV28; the D gene is possibly TRBD1 (6 bases). This CDR3 comprises 13 residues. In germline, CDR1 is MDHEN, CDR2 SYDVKM. V lost 3 bases to trimming and J lost 7 bases, with 10 bases between them. The DNA of the CDR3 is TGTGCCAGCAGTTTGGCTCAGGGGAATGAGCAGTTCTTC. It codes for CASSLAQGNEQFF.

This clone appeared many times. The V gene is TRBV2, the J gene TRBJ2-7; 7 positions agree with TRBD1. Germline V gene data show CDR1 as SNHLY and CDR2 as FYNNEI. The CDR3 extends over 12 amino acids. V shed 4 bases, J shed 6 bases, and the junction held 3 bases outside the gene matches. The DNA of the CDR3 is TGTGCCAGCAGTGCCGCAGGGGGCGAGCAGTACTTC. Protein product: CASSAAGGEQYF.

There are many counts of this clone. The genes are TRBV7-8 and TRBJ1-1, with 7 positions matching TRBD1. The ends lost 4 bases at V and 3 bases at J; junction bases unmatched: 5. The CDR3 is made up of 14 amino acids. In germline, CDR1 is SGHVS, CDR2 FQNEAQ. The CDR3 reads CASSSQGRDTEAFF. CDR3 nucleotides: TGTGCCAGCAGCTCACAGGGGAGAGACACTGAAGCTTTCTTT.

There are many counts of this clone. The V gene is TRBV2, the J gene TRBJ2-1; 9 nucleotides match TRBD2. In germline, CDR1 is SNHLY, CDR2 FYNNEI. The CDR3 runs 16 residues. With V trimmed by 6 bases and J by 0 bases, 6 bases remained unmatched. The CDR3 nucleotides read TGTGCCAGCAGGGAGGTTAGCGGGGGCTCCTACAATGAGCAGTTCTTC. Its translation is CASREVSGGSYNEQFF. Variable domain in full (rest from reference TRBV2 and TRBJ2-1): EPEVTQTPSHQVTQMGQEVILRCVPISNHLYFYWYRQILGQKVEFLVSFYNNEISEKSEIFDDQFSVERPDGSNFTLKIRSTKLEDSAMYFCASREVSGGSYNEQFFGPGTRLTVL.

The table lists this clone with many counts. The CDR3 loop is CASSIALQAVFYQPQHF. Written as DNA, the CDR3 is TGTGCCAGTAGTATTGCGCTACAGGCAGTTTTTTATCAGCCCCAGCATTTT. The rearrangement uses TRBV19 and TRBJ1-5; the D gene is possibly TRBD1 (5 bases). Germline CDR1 reads LNHDA; CDR2 reads SQIVND (reference sequence). The CDR3 is 17 residues long. Trimming stripped 3 bases from V and 5 bases from J, with 20 bases between.

This clone was found many times. The chain is built from TRBV7-2 and TRBJ2-3; 13 bases line up with TRBD2. This CDR3 contains 17 residues. Germline V gives CDR1 SGHTA, CDR2 FQGNSA. With 5 bases clipped from V and 0 bases from J, the junction kept 5 bases outside the gene matches. CDR3 sequence: CASSGWTSGGSTDTQYF. CDR3 nucleotides: TGTGCCAGCAGCGGGTGGACTAGCGGGGGTAGCACAGATACGCAGTATTTT.

This clone occurred a few times. The rearrangement joins TRBV7-9 to TRBJ2-2; 8 positions match TRBD2. The CDR3 runs to 17 residues. Germline-derived CDR1 and CDR2 are SEHNR and FQNEAQ (reference sequence). Losses at the gene ends were 5 bases for V and 6 bases for J; bases not matched to a gene: 14. The CDR3 region has the DNA TGTGCCAGCAGCGACGGGCCGGGACTAGAGAGAGCCGGGGAGCTGTTTTTT. Residues: CASSDGPGLERAGELFF.